The 29 T cell receptor beta chains below were found in one sample sequenced in a study of tumor and adjacent non-tumor tissue in lung cancer. The library came from three nested PCR rounds adapted from ARM-PCR protocols. TCRdb analysed the multiplex PCR reads with MiXCR anew, one entry per CDR3 protein. This sample yields some 90,000 distinct CDR3 sequences, of which 61% are seen a single time; approximately 15% belongs to the top ten. RNA was extracted from bulk tissue without any cell sorting. Input material: lung tumor tissue. The receptor set was obtained from a man in his 70s with non-small cell lung cancer.

Concerning this clonotype: This may come from a read error, since a much larger clone is one base off. J is TRBJ2-1 and V is TRBV6-1; D tentatively reads TRBD1 or TRBD2 (7 bases each). CDR3 length: 16 amino acids. In germline, CDR1 is MNHNS, CDR2 SASEGT. The chain's CDR3 is CASPRGGGQPYNDQFF. The CDR3 nucleotides read TGTGCCAGCCCCAGGGGAGGGGGACAGCCCTACAATGACCAGTTCTTC.

To note about this clonotype: A much larger clone lies a single base off, so this may be a read error. The J gene is TRBJ2-2, the V gene TRBV5-1; TRBD1 matches at 8 bases. This CDR3 is 15 amino acids long. The germline V gene has CDR1 SGHRS and CDR2 YFSETQ. V lost 5 bases, J lost 5 bases, and 8 bases stayed unmatched. The CDR3 bases are TGCGCCAGCAGGTCGGGACAGGTGAGGACCGGGGAGCTGTTTTTT. As protein: CASRSGQVRTGELFF.

This rearrangement joins TRBV5-6 to TRBJ2-7, with D hard to call. The CDR3 covers 11 residues. Per the germline V gene, CDR1 is SGHDT and CDR2 is YYEEEE. CDR3 amino acids: CISSLVDEQYF. The CDR3 coding sequence is TGTATCAGCAGCCTGGTTGACGAGCAGTACTTC.

Comments on this clonotype: This CDR3 fails to terminate in the conserved phenylalanine or tryptophan, so it likely reflects a read error. This chain joins TRBV6-5 and TRBJ2-5, with TRBD1 as a possible D gene (5 bases). The CDR3 contains 15 residues. CDR1 is MNHEY and CDR2 is SVGAGI in the germline V gene. The ends were cut back, 7 bases at V and 5 bases at J, with 20 bases in the middle. CDR3 in DNA: TGTGCCAGCATTTTTGACAGCCTATGGCGGGAGACCCAGTACTTA. It codes for CASIFDSLWRETQYL.

This clonotype was seen ten or more times. The rearrangement joins TRBV7-8 to TRBJ2-7; 7 bases are a match to TRBD1. With V trimmed by 3 bases and J by 0 bases, 5 bases remained unmatched. Germline V gene data show CDR1 as SGHVS and CDR2 as FQNEAQ. This CDR3 has 15 amino acids. The CDR3 sequence: CASSFWDSHSYEQYF. CDR3 DNA: TGTGCCAGCAGCTTCTGGGACAGTCACTCCTACGAGCAGTACTTC. Combining the CDR3 with reference TRBV7-8 and TRBJ2-7 gives the whole variable domain GAGVSQSPRYKVAKRGQDVALRCDPISGHVSLFWYQQALGQGPEFLTYFQNEAQLDKSGLPSDRFFAERPEGSVSTLKIQRTQQEDSAVYLCASSFWDSHSYEQYFGPGTRLTVT.

Note on this clonotype: This may come from a read error, since a much larger clone is one base off. No conserved phenylalanine or tryptophan is present at the end of the CDR3, so a read error is the likely explanation. The DNA is omitted, as the CDR3 cannot be located on it reliably, and the CDR3 follows TCRdb's listing. The gene calls are TRBV29-1 and TRBJ2-7. Termini included, the CDR3 measures 11 amino acids. The germline V gene has CDR1 SQVTM and CDR2 ANQGSEA. CDR3 residues: CSVTGAGEHYY.

This clonotype was seen repeatedly, ten times or more. The rearrangement uses TRBV28 and TRBJ1-1; the D gene is possibly TRBD1 (6 bases). This CDR3 has 13 amino acids. The germline CDR1 and CDR2 sequences are MDHEN and SYDVKM. Trimming removed 10 bases at V and 0 bases at J, with 12 bases between. This CDR3 reads CATNRAMNTEAFF. Written as DNA, the CDR3 is TGTGCCACAAACAGGGCTATGAACACTGAAGCTTTCTTT.

This rearrangement joins TRBV11-3 to TRBJ1-1; TRBD1 matches at 10 bases. The CDR3 totals 15 residues. Germline loops: CDR1 SGHNT, CDR2 YENEEA. The V gene end was trimmed by 6 bases and the J gene end by 5 bases; junction bases not matched to a gene: 9. CDR3 nucleotides: TGTGCCAGCAGATTTGAGGGACAGGGGAGGACTGAAGCTTTCTTT. Protein product: CASRFEGQGRTEAFF.

A word on this clonotype: Given a much more abundant clone one base away, this may be a read error. The chain joins TRBV14 to TRBJ2-4, with D perhaps being TRBD1 or TRBD2 (5 bases each). The length of the CDR3 is 15 residues. Germline V gives CDR1 SGHDN, CDR2 FVKESK. CDR3 protein: CANSQGPSSQNIQYF. The CDR3 DNA follows: TGTGCCAACAGCCAGGGCCCTAGCAGCCAAAACATTCAGTACTTC.

This clonotype was recorded at least ten times. The rearrangement links TRBV6-6 to TRBJ2-3; D assignment may be TRBD1 or TRBD2 (6 bases each). The V gene lost 4 bases and the J gene lost 3 bases, with 14 bases spanning the gap. This CDR3 has 15 amino acids. Germline lookup yields CDR1 MNHNY and CDR2 SVGAGI (reference sequence). The CDR3 nucleotides read TGTGCCAGCAGTTTCCTCGGGGGCAAGACAGATACGCAGTATTTT. This sequence encodes CASSFLGGKTDTQYF.

The chain employs TRBV28 and TRBJ2-1; 7 bases fit TRBD2. CDR3 length equals 14 residues. Germline V gene data show CDR1 as MDHEN and CDR2 as SYDVKM. Trimming at V came to 5 bases and at J to 9 bases, leaving 10 bases not matched to a gene. CDR3 coding DNA: TGTGCCAGCAGTACGTCCGGGGGGATCGGTGAGCAGTTCTTC. Its protein product is CASSTSGGIGEQFF. Full variable domain (remainder filled in from reference TRBV28 and TRBJ2-1): DVKVTQSSRYLVKRTGEKVFLECVQDMDHENMFWYRQDPGLGLRLIYFSYDVKMKEKGDIPEGYSVSREKKERFSLILESASTNQTSMYLCASSTSGGIGEQFFGPGTRLTVL.

A word on this clonotype: One junction end disagrees with the germline gene, perhaps due to a read error. V gene TRBV6-6 combines with J gene TRBJ2-3, with unresolved D. The CDR3 spans 12 residues. Per germline, CDR1 MNHNY and CDR2 SVGAGI (reference sequence). The CDR3 is CASRRPTDAQYF. Written as DNA, the CDR3 is TGTGCCAGCAGGAGACCCACAGATGCGCAGTATTTT.

Concerning this clonotype itself: One junction end does not reproduce the germline sequence, and a read error may be involved. The chain combines TRBV4-2 with TRBJ2-5, with a weak D call TRBD2 (6 bases). There are 14 residues in the CDR3. CDR1 and CDR2 from the germline V gene are LGHNA and YNFKEQ. The CDR3 spells CTSSQSSGGETLYF. Here the CDR3 DNA reads TGTACCAGCAGCCAATCTTCCGGGGGAGAGACCCTGTACTTC.

For this clonotype: One end of the junction fails to match germline, which may point to a read error. This chain uses TRBV29-1 with TRBJ2-7, with a weak D call TRBD1 (5 bases). Germline V gene data show CDR1 as SQVTM and CDR2 as ANQGSEA. CDR3 size: 12 residues. The CDR3 region is CSAQGSYYERYF. The DNA for the CDR3 is TGCAGCGCGCAGGGATCCTACTACGAGCGGTACTTC.

Worth noting for this clonotype: The junction and the germline gene differ at one end; a read error may be behind it. CDR3 loop: CIVEATPNEQFF. The CDR3 DNA follows: TGCATCGTTGAGGCGACTCCGAATGAGCAGTTCTTC. V is TRBV29-1 and J is TRBJ2-1; D ambiguous. The CDR3 runs 12 residues. Per the germline V gene, CDR1 is SQVTM and CDR2 is ANQGSEA.

This chain joins TRBV5-1 and TRBJ1-1; no clear D. Between the trimmed V and J ends, which lost 4 bases and 2 bases, there was a span of 15 bases. Germline CDR1 and CDR2: SGHRS and YFSETQ. The CDR3 is 15 residues long. The CDR3 DNA sequence: TGCGCCAGCAGCACCGCACGTTCCACTAACACTGAAGCTTTCTTT. Amino acids: CASSTARSTNTEAFF.

Worth noting for this clonotype: The junction shows a germline mismatch at one end, possibly a read error. The V gene is TRBV28, the J gene TRBJ2-1; 8 bases agree with TRBD1. Germline V lookup: CDR1 MDHEN, CDR2 SYDVKM. The CDR3 is made up of 14 amino acids. Here the CDR3 reads CASSLSTGGSEKFF. For the CDR3, the DNA is TGTGCCAGCAGTTTGTCCACAGGGGGATCTGAGAAGTTCTTC.

Regarding this clonotype: At one boundary the junction diverges from the germline segment, which might be a read error. The genes are TRBV29-1 and TRBJ2-2; TRBD2 matches at 8 bases. Germline V gene lookup returns CDR1 SQVTM and CDR2 ANQGSEA. This CDR3 region has 12 residues. In nucleotides, the CDR3 is TGCAACGGGGGGGCCGGGACCGGGAAGCTGTTTTTT. It codes for CNGGAGTGKLFF.

This clonotype is classed as large. The gene calls are TRBV12-3 or TRBV12-4 and TRBJ2-7, with 9 bases fitting TRBD1. J was trimmed by 5 bases and V by 3 bases; bases with no gene match: 2. The CDR3 covers 13 residues. CDR3 loop: CASSLRQGDEQYF. The CDR3 DNA reads TGTGCCAGCAGTTTGAGACAGGGGGACGAGCAGTACTTC.

The CDR3 nucleotides read TGCGCCAGCAGTAATGGGTACAGGGACAATGAGCAGTTCTTC. Translated, it gives CASSNGYRDNEQFF. The V and J genes are TRBV5-1 and TRBJ2-1; D might be TRBD1 (6 bases). V was trimmed by 5 bases and J by 5 bases, leaving 14 bases between them. The CDR3 covers 14 residues. The germline V gene has CDR1 SGHRS and CDR2 YFSETQ.

The genes are TRBV20-1 and TRBJ2-1; 10 positions agree with TRBD2. Germline lookup yields CDR1 DFQATT and CDR2 SNEGSKA (reference sequence). This CDR3 has 14 amino acids. V was clipped by 1 base and J by 13 bases; unmatched bases: 10. The CDR3 DNA sequence: TGCAGTGCTAGAGGGGCTAGCGGGGGAGGTGATCAGTTCTTC. Its protein product is CSARGASGGGDQFF.

The genes are TRBV6-5 and TRBJ2-7, with D unresolved. Trimming removed 10 bases at V and 3 bases at J, with 16 bases between. Germline CDR1 MNHEY, CDR2 SVGAGI. The CDR3 covers 13 residues. The CDR3 is CANGLTFIYEQYF. CDR3 in DNA: TGTGCCAACGGTTTGACATTTATCTACGAGCAGTACTTC.

This clonotype was counted once. The junction and the germline gene differ at one end; a read error may be behind it. The chain carries TRBV11-2 and TRBJ2-4, with D possibly matching TRBD2 (5 bases). Germline V lookup: CDR1 SGHAT, CDR2 FQNNGV. The CDR3 extends over 16 amino acids. The DNA of the CDR3 is TGCGCCAGCTGCCCTCGGACTGTATTAGCCAAAAACATTCAGTGCTTC. Translation: CASCPRTVLAKNIQCF. Based on the CDR3 plus reference TRBV11-2 and TRBJ2-4, the full variable domain is EAGVAQSPRYKIIEKRQSVAFWCNPISGHATLYWYQQILGQGPKLLIQFQNNGVVDDSQLPKDRFSAERLKGVDSTLKIQPAKLEDSAVYLCASCPRTVLAKNIQCFGAGTRLSVL.

About this clonotype itself: Being one base from a much bigger clone, this may be a read error. The rearrangement joins TRBV12-3 or TRBV12-4 to TRBJ2-1; 8 bases are a match to TRBD1. The CDR3 consists of 14 residues. CDR3 sequence: CASSWTGTYIEQFF. Written as DNA, the CDR3 is TGTGCCAGCAGCTGGACAGGGACATACATTGAGCAGTTCTTC.

About this clonotype itself: This sequence may be a read error, since a much larger clone differs from it by one base. V gene TRBV6-6 combines with J gene TRBJ2-5; no clear D gene. Germline lookup yields CDR1 MNHNY and CDR2 SVGAGI (reference sequence). There are 12 residues in the CDR3. This CDR3 is CASGYPQETQYF. The DNA of the CDR3 is TGTGCCAGCGGTTACCCTCAAGAGACCCAGTACTTC.

This clonotype appeared a few times. The chain links TRBV7-9 to TRBJ2-1; 8 bases map to TRBD2. CDR1 and CDR2 from the germline V gene are SEHNR and FQNEAQ (reference sequence). V was clipped by 3 bases and J by 13 bases; unmatched bases: 14. The CDR3 length is 15 residues. The CDR3 spells CASSLGLGGEGEQFF. The CDR3 DNA follows: TGTGCCAGCAGCTTGGGACTAGGCGGGGAGGGTGAACAGTTCTTC.

As to this clonotype: A junction end diverges from the germline sequence, so it may reflect a read error. The gene calls are TRBV5-1 and TRBJ2-1, with 8 bases aligning to TRBD2. CDR3 length: 14 residues. Germline V gene lookup returns CDR1 SGHRS and CDR2 YFSETQ. This chain's CDR3 is CTSSLDGTRGDQFF. The CDR3 DNA reads as TGCACCAGCAGCTTGGATGGGACTAGGGGTGATCAGTTCTTC.

To note about this clonotype: A junction boundary mismatches the germline segment, possibly from a read error. The V call is TRBV11-2, the J call TRBJ2-7, with 7 bases aligning to TRBD2. The length of the CDR3 is 14 residues. Germline values: CDR1 SGHAT, CDR2 FQNNGV. The CDR3 region is CASNTGLGSYEPYF. For the CDR3, the DNA is TGTGCCAGCAACACCGGACTAGGCTCCTACGAGCCGTACTTC.

This clonotype was detected only a few times. The chain recombines TRBV5-1 with TRBJ1-2; D is possibly TRBD1 (5 bases). Per germline, CDR1 SGHRS and CDR2 YFSETQ. The CDR3 contains 15 residues. V was clipped by 0 bases and J by 0 bases, with 9 bases between them. CDR3 region: CASSLGGTTNYGYTF. For the CDR3, the DNA is TGCGCCAGCAGCTTGGGAGGGACCACTAACTATGGCTACACCTTC.